The clone carrying this T cell receptor beta chain was seen ten or more times. The antigen remains undetermined. It was with unique molecular identifiers that the TCRbeta library was prepared. TCRdb re-called the PCR reads through MiXCR, storing one row per CDR3 protein. The table lists more than 120,000 distinct CDR3 sequences, roughly 8.8% of them singletons. Germline trimming cut 4 bases from V and 3 bases from J; bases unmatched to any gene: 8. The germline CDR1 and CDR2 sequences are MNHEY and SVGAGI. The CDR3 is 16 residues long. The data belong to a study of T-cell reconstitution after alpha-beta-depleted transplantation in children. Notes on the study in general: From newly produced T cells came most of the T-cell counts and diversity one year after transplant. Expanded clones from the graft, numbering several hundred, reportedly supplied alpha-beta T cells about two months after transplant. For some patients, TCRbeta diversity was high at day 60 because of recipient T cells and thymic progenitors that survived.

This chain connects TRBV6-5 to TRBJ2-1; 8 bases agree with TRBD2. The sample here was PBMCs, mostly from graft donor cells, taken 180 days after TCRalphabeta/CD19-depleted stem cell transplant. This receptor was identified in a female patient aged 2 to 10 who had a stem cell transplant for congenital amegakaryocytic thrombocytopenia, so the T cells may come from the graft donor. CDR3 in amino acids: CASSFRRGGSYNEQFF. CDR3 in DNA: TGTGCCAGCAGTTTCCGACGGGGGGGCAGCTACAATGAGCAGTTCTTC.